This is a list of T cell receptor beta chains from one sample in a study of regulatory T cells in long-lasting Graves disease. TCRdb ran MiXCR on the multiplex PCR reads and lists one entry per CDR3 protein. The table lists some 240,000 distinct CDR3 sequences, roughly 19% of them singletons. This sample also belongs to another study, concerning T cells in Graves' hyperthyroidism and ophthalmopathy.

The starting material was peripheral blood mononuclear cells (PBMCs), obtained at new diagnosis, from a patient treated with antithyroid drugs. The receptors stem from a woman aged 25 to 39 with Graves disease. The CDR3 runs from the conserved cysteine through the conserved F or W. D genes are given only for firm matches. Size tells how often a clone was seen (once, few, many) or the class of an expanded clone, and some rows leave it out.

>many|TRBD1|TRBV12-3/TRBV12-4
CASRTGREKLFF
>once|TRBD1|TRBV18
CASSSMTGGKAPNYGYTF
>many|NA|TRBV7-2
CASSPQVLREQYF
>few|NA|TRBV6-1
CASSATRDSPSGAFF
>few|NA|TRBV29-1
CSVNEGSYEQYF
>many|NA|TRBV5-1
CASSRSAGVPSLNEQYF
>NA|NA|TRBV27
CASSPRFPGTLGGTDTQYF
>NA|TRBD1|TRBV28
CASGGGQGTEAFF
>many|NA|TRBV12-3/TRBV12-4
CASSARQGGDVRNQPQHF
>few|TRBD1|TRBV5-6
CASSLGQGGYSNQPQHF
>many|NA|TRBV6-1
CASSDSQVGPQHF
>many|NA|TRBV11-2
CASSLRAVSYNEQFF
>few|NA|TRBV20-1
CSARDHRDPRVTEAFF
>many|NA|TRBV14
CASSPMVGYQETQYF
>many|TRBD2|TRBV6-2/TRBV6-3
CASRDGGESDEQFF
>NA|TRBD1|TRBV3-1
CASSHPGTGGEKLFF
>many|NA|TRBV19
CASRRGLGREKAQPQHF